Listed here are 6 T cell receptor beta chains from one sample, sequenced in a study of T-cell memory formation after mild COVID-19. TCRdb re-called the 5' RACE reads with MiXCR, one entry per CDR3 protein. The repertoire consists of some 450,000 distinct CDR3 sequences, with over 15% occurring once and the leading ten covering 20% to 25%. The sample consisted of PBMCs or a T cell subset sorted from them (not recorded which). Source of these receptors: a man between 18 and 29 years old who had mild COVID-19 (a few samples of this study predate the infection). Cell type and time point are not known.

The chain couples TRBV29-1 to TRBJ1-2; D is possibly TRBD1 (6 bases). Per the germline V gene, CDR1 is SQVTM and CDR2 is ANQGSEA. V lost 5 bases and J lost 5, with 15 bases in between. This CDR3 has 13 amino acids. The DNA for the CDR3 is TGCAGCGTTCCGGGCAGGGGCCAATATGGCTACACCTTC. The encoded protein is CSVPGRGQYGYTF.

The table lists this clonotype with a few counts. The gene calls are TRBV2 and TRBJ2-7, with 9 bases matching TRBD1. V lost 1 base and J lost 3; bases outside the gene matches: 13. This CDR3 has 18 residues. CDR1 SNHLY and CDR2 FYNNEI come from the germline V gene. The CDR3 spells CASSEGYTGTGTYYEQYV. In nucleotides, the CDR3 is TGTGCCAGCAGTGAAGGCTATACCGGGACAGGGACTTACTACGAGCAGTACGTC.

The chain has TRBV6-1 and TRBJ1-1; D ambiguous. V gave up 3 bases and J gave up 1 base, with 12 bases separating them. Germline CDR1 and CDR2: MNHNS and SASEGT. CDR3 length equals 15 residues. CDR3 bases: TGTGCCAGCAGTGACTGGGCTTTACCGAACACTGAAGCTTTCTTT. Residues: CASSDWALPNTEAFF.

There are many counts of this clonotype. The gene calls are TRBV12-3 or TRBV12-4 and TRBJ2-3; D is uncertain. The CDR3 totals 14 residues. V was trimmed by 1 base and J by 6 bases, leaving 11 bases between them. The CDR3 sequence is CASSLETAWDTQYF. The DNA of the CDR3 is TGTGCCAGCAGTTTAGAAACAGCGTGGGATACGCAGTATTTT.

CDR3 sequence: CASSLLGGYTEAFF. DNA for the CDR3: TGTGCCAGCAGTTTACTAGGGGGCTATACTGAAGCTTTCTTT. This chain connects TRBV27 to TRBJ1-1; the match to TRBD1 covers 7 bases. Germline CDR1 MNHEY, CDR2 SMNVEV (reference sequence). V lost 2 bases to trimming and J lost 5 bases; unmatched junction nucleotides: 5. This CDR3 contains 14 residues.

This clonotype was seen at least ten times. DNA of the CDR3: TGCGCCAGCAGCTTGACGGGGTTCACTGAAGCTTTCTTT. This encodes CASSLTGFTEAFF. The chain carries TRBV5-1 and TRBJ1-1; D gene uncertain. The germline gives CDR1 SGHRS, CDR2 YFSETQ. This CDR3 spans 13 amino acids. V lost 1 base and J lost 4, with 8 bases in between.